Listed here are 27 T cell receptor beta chains from one sample, sequenced in a study of T-cell reconstitution after alpha-beta-depleted transplantation in children (dated by TCRdb to 2016 to 2017). Library construction relied on PCR. Sequencing took place on an Illumina HiSeq 2500. Molecular barcoding was employed in the preparation of TCR libraries, with unique molecular identifiers being used to normalize TCRbeta repertoire quantification. The public reads were run again by TCRdb, first through fastp at Q25 and then through MiXCR, and only productive beta chains were kept. Duplicate CDR3 protein sequences are folded into a single record with the most common DNA and genes. Within this sample are roughly 500,000 distinct CDR3 sequences, with under 15% of them counted one time only. Of the sample, around 6.1% falls within the top ten clones. The sample consisted of PBMCs from the stem cell graft donor, taken from the stem cell graft. The source of these receptors is a human donor who donated a stem cell graft to a child with combined immunodeficiency.

This clonotype was counted at least ten times. The chain links TRBV20-1 to TRBJ1-6, with no clear D. Germline CDR1 and CDR2: DFQATT and SNEGSKA (reference sequence). The CDR3 consists of 13 residues. V lost 1 base, J lost 7 bases, and 8 bases lay in between. The CDR3 bases are TGCAGTGCTAGAGTACAGTCGAATTCACCCCTCCACTTT. This gives the protein CSARVQSNSPLHF.

This clonotype was seen many times. The rearrangement joins TRBV5-1 to TRBJ1-5; D ambiguous. Germline CDR1 is SGHRS and CDR2 is YFSETQ. This CDR3 is 14 amino acids long. V was pared by 0 bases and J by 4 bases, with 8 bases between. The CDR3 nucleotides read TGCGCCAGCAGCTTGGGGGGTATGAATCAGCCCCAGCATTTT. It is translated as CASSLGGMNQPQHF.

This clonotype was found a few times. The CDR3 spells CASSFDTSGGPEQYF. For the CDR3, the DNA is TGTGCCAGCAGTTTCGATACTAGCGGAGGTCCCGAGCAGTACTTC. V gene TRBV12-3 or TRBV12-4 combines with J gene TRBJ2-7, with 8 positions matching TRBD2. The CDR3 contains 15 residues. With 3 bases clipped from V and 6 bases from J, the junction kept 10 bases outside the gene matches.

This clonotype was recorded at least ten times. The chain employs TRBV12-3 or TRBV12-4 and TRBJ2-7; maybe TRBD1 (6 bases). Trimming shortened V by 3 bases and J by 6 bases, and 9 bases separated the two germline ends. CDR3 size: 12 residues. The CDR3 bases are TGTGCCAGCAGTTTTACAGGGCGCGAGCAGTACTTC. Translated: CASSFTGREQYF.

This clonotype turned up a few times. The V and J genes are TRBV20-1 and TRBJ2-5; 12 bases agree with TRBD2. Germline-derived CDR1 and CDR2 are DFQATT and SNEGSKA (reference sequence). The J segment lost 2 bases and the V segment lost 5 bases, leaving 12 bases of the junction unmatched. The CDR3 totals 17 residues. CDR3: CSAGRLAGDRLQETQYF. The CDR3, as DNA: TGCAGTGCTGGGCGACTAGCGGGAGATAGGCTTCAAGAGACCCAGTACTTC.

This clonotype was seen many times. This chain uses TRBV27 with TRBJ1-1, with a possible D match to TRBD1 (6 bases). The CDR3 loop spans 14 amino acids. Trimming took off 6 bases at V and 2 bases at J, with 13 bases between the two ends. Germline lookup yields CDR1 MNHEY and CDR2 SMNVEV (reference sequence). CDR3 bases: TGTGCCAGCAGGGCCGGGACATCCAACACTGAAGCTTTCTTT. Translation: CASRAGTSNTEAFF.

This clonotype showed up many times. J is TRBJ2-5 and V is TRBV29-1; 7 bases are a match to TRBD1. J lost 5 bases, V lost 6 bases, and 6 bases had no gene match. The CDR3 is 12 amino acids. Germline V gene data show CDR1 as SQVTM and CDR2 as ANQGSEA. The CDR3: CSVLTGVETQYF. The DNA for the CDR3 is TGCAGCGTCCTTACAGGGGTCGAGACCCAGTACTTC.

There are a few counts of this clonotype. CDR3 region: CATSRDPGPQETQYF. DNA of the CDR3: TGTGCCACCAGCAGAGATCCAGGGCCCCAAGAGACCCAGTACTTC. The rearrangement joins TRBV15 to TRBJ2-5; a weak D match, TRBD1 (5 bases). The CDR3 is 15 residues long. V was pared by 0 bases and J by 1 base, with 9 bases between. Germline V lookup: CDR1 LNHNV, CDR2 YYDKDF (reference sequence).

This clonotype was observed many times. The chain couples TRBV4-2 to TRBJ2-5; possibly TRBD1 or TRBD2 for D (5 bases each). The CDR3 sequence is 16 residues long. The germline CDR1 and CDR2 sequences are LGHNA and YNFKEQ. Trimming removed 1 base at V and 0 bases at J, with 12 bases between. CDR3 region: CASSQVFGTDQETQYF. CDR3 bases: TGTGCCAGCAGCCAAGTTTTCGGGACCGACCAAGAGACCCAGTACTTC.

Ten or more counts support this clonotype. The chain carries TRBV21-1 and TRBJ2-7; the table's D call TRBD1 went unverified against the DNA. TRBV21-1 is noted as a pseudogene. The CDR3 is 15 amino acids. CDR3 in amino acids: CASSKEGGIPYEQYF. The CDR3 bases are TGTGCCAGCAGCAAAGAAGGGGGGATCCCCTACGAGCAGTACTTC.

This clonotype appeared many times. The chain employs TRBV4-3 and TRBJ2-1; 13 nucleotides line up with TRBD2. CDR1 LGHNA and CDR2 YSLEER come from the germline V gene. V shed 1 base and J 2 bases; nucleotides not matched to a gene: 5. The CDR3 consists of 18 residues. The CDR3 DNA follows: TGCGCCAGCAGCCAAGTTTTCACTAGCGGGAGGGCCTACAATGAGCAGTTCTTC. Translation gives CASSQVFTSGRAYNEQFF.

In this sample, this clonotype turned up a few times. This chain connects TRBV5-6 to TRBJ2-7, with 10 nucleotides matching TRBD2. J was trimmed by 3 bases and V by 4 bases; bases with no gene match: 4. Germline V gives CDR1 SGHDT, CDR2 YYEEEE. The CDR3 has 14 residues. Written as DNA, the CDR3 is TGTGCCAGCAGCCCCGGGACTAGCGTCTACGAGCAGTACTTC. The encoded protein is CASSPGTSVYEQYF.

This clonotype was recorded a few times. The J gene is TRBJ1-6, the V gene TRBV7-9; D may be TRBD1 (6 bases). This CDR3 has 16 residues. Per germline, CDR1 SEHNR and CDR2 FQNEAQ (reference sequence). V was pared by 5 bases and J by 10 bases, with 21 bases between. The CDR3, as DNA: TGTGCCAGCAGCCCCGCCCTCTCAGGGGTAGGCTCACCCCTCCACTTT. Residues: CASSPALSGVGSPLHF.

At least ten counts were recorded for this clonotype. The gene calls are TRBV12-3 or TRBV12-4 and TRBJ1-1; the D gene is possibly TRBD1 (6 bases). Between the trimmed V and J ends, which lost 3 bases and 3 bases, there was a span of 14 bases. The CDR3 is made up of 15 amino acids. The CDR3 protein is CASSFGGVLDTEAFF. The CDR3, as DNA: TGTGCCAGCAGTTTCGGGGGCGTTTTGGACACTGAAGCTTTCTTT.

This clonotype was picked up many times. CDR3 coding DNA: TGTGCCAGCAGGGATCTAGCCTTGTACAATGAGAAGCAGTTCTTC. It specifies CASRDLALYNEKQFF. The chain recombines TRBV28 with TRBJ2-1; the D gene is possibly TRBD2 (5 bases). The CDR3 is 15 residues long. In germline, CDR1 is MDHEN, CDR2 SYDVKM. V shed 6 bases and J shed 11 bases, with 23 bases lying between them.

Ten or more counts support this clonotype. The V call is TRBV12-3 or TRBV12-4, the J call TRBJ2-2; 11 bases match TRBD1. The junction had 10 bases not matched to a gene; V was cut back by 7 bases and J by 9 bases. The CDR3 has 15 amino acids. The DNA for the CDR3 is TGTGCCAGCACCCTAGGACAGGGGGCTATCAGGGAGCTGTTTTTT. It encodes CASTLGQGAIRELFF.

A few counts support this clonotype. The gene calls are TRBV2 and TRBJ2-1; TRBD1 is a possible D gene (6 bases). V dropped 3 bases and J dropped 11 bases, with 14 bases sitting between them. The CDR3 is 13 amino acids. Germline loops: CDR1 SNHLY, CDR2 FYNNEI. The chain's CDR3 is CASSDVGTRKQFF. DNA of the CDR3: TGTGCCAGCAGTGATGTTGGGACACGGAAGCAGTTCTTC.

The rearrangement joins TRBV20-1 to TRBJ2-2, with unresolved D. Germline CDR1 reads DFQATT; CDR2 reads SNEGSKA (reference sequence). Between the trimmed V and J ends, which lost 2 bases and 3 bases, there was a span of 4 bases. The CDR3 covers 12 residues. The CDR3 sequence: CSARQHTGELFF. CDR3 DNA: TGCAGTGCTAGACAGCACACCGGGGAGCTGTTTTTT.

V is TRBV7-8 and J is TRBJ1-5; D unclear. Germline V lookup: CDR1 SGHVS, CDR2 FQNEAQ. Trimming removed 5 bases at V and 5 bases at J, with 16 bases between. CDR3 length: 15 amino acids. DNA for the CDR3: TGTGCCAGCAGCCCGGGATGGGGAAACGATCAGCCCCAGCATTTT. Residues: CASSPGWGNDQPQHF. The full variable domain, its missing parts supplied by reference TRBV7-8 and TRBJ1-5, is GAGVSQSPRYKVAKRGQDVALRCDPISGHVSLFWYQQALGQGPEFLTYFQNEAQLDKSGLPSDRFFAERPEGSVSTLKIQRTQQEDSAVYLCASSPGWGNDQPQHFGDGTRLSIL.

V gene TRBV12-3 or TRBV12-4 combines with J gene TRBJ2-3, with a tentative D call TRBD2 (6 bases). The ends were cut back, 3 bases at V and 1 base at J, with 17 bases in the middle. The CDR3 loop spans 17 amino acids. The CDR3 sequence: CASSLSIRGLRTDTQYF. As DNA, the CDR3 is TGTGCCAGCAGTTTGTCGATCCGGGGACTTCGCACAGATACGCAGTATTTT.

The chain carries TRBV12-3 or TRBV12-4 and TRBJ1-6; no firm D call. The CDR3 is made up of 16 amino acids. V lost 2 bases to trimming and J lost 9 bases, with 17 bases between them. CDR3 in DNA: TGTGCCAGCAGTTTATCGGCCTCCCCCCGGGTTTCACCCCTCCACTTT. Translating it yields CASSLSASPRVSPLHF.

The J gene is TRBJ1-2, the V gene TRBV6-5; 9 nucleotides match TRBD1. The CDR3 extends over 15 amino acids. The V gene end was trimmed by 2 bases and the J gene end by 7 bases; junction bases not matched to a gene: 8. The germline V gene has CDR1 MNHEY and CDR2 SVGAGI. CDR3 region: CASSYIDRGGSGYTF. The CDR3 DNA is TGTGCCAGCAGTTACATCGACAGGGGGGGAAGTGGCTACACCTTC.

This clonotype was detected a few times. The chain recombines TRBV7-3 with TRBJ2-1, with 9 bases fitting TRBD2. V shed 4 bases, J shed 4 bases, and the junction held 5 bases outside the gene matches. The CDR3 covers 15 residues. Germline lookup yields CDR1 SGHTA and CDR2 FQGTGA. CDR3 DNA: TGTGCCAGCAGCTCGCGGGGGGGCCGATACAATGAGCAGTTCTTC. Protein: CASSSRGGRYNEQFF. Full variable domain (rest looked up from reference TRBV7-3 and TRBJ2-1): GAGVSQTPSNKVTEKGKYVELRCDPISGHTALYWYRQSLGQGPEFLIYFQGTGAADDSGLPNDRFFAVRPEGSVSTLKIQRTERGDSAVYLCASSSRGGRYNEQFFGPGTRLTVL.

This chain joins TRBV5-5 and TRBJ2-2, with a tentative D call TRBD2 (6 bases). The V end was cut by 0 bases, the J end by 0 bases, with 9 bases between. The length of the CDR3 is 16 residues. Germline values: CDR1 SGHKS, CDR2 YYEKEE (reference sequence). The CDR3 coding sequence is TGTGCCAGCAGCTTGGGCGCGGGATCGAACACCGGGGAGCTGTTTTTT. Amino acid sequence: CASSLGAGSNTGELFF.

This chain connects TRBV12-3 or TRBV12-4 to TRBJ2-3, with TRBD2 identical over 7 bases. The CDR3 totals 15 residues. After removal of 0 bases from V and 6 bases from J, the junction contained 6 bases not matched to a gene. The DNA of the CDR3 is TGTGCCAGCAGTTTAGCGGGGGGGTCCAAGGATACGCAGTATTTT. This sequence encodes CASSLAGGSKDTQYF.

The chain combines TRBV4-1 with TRBJ2-3; 7 positions match TRBD2. This CDR3 contains 16 residues. Germline loops: CDR1 MGHRA, CDR2 YSYEKL. J was trimmed by 2 bases and V by 1 base; bases with no gene match: 6. Written as DNA, the CDR3 is TGCGCCAGCAGCCAAGTTTCTAGCGGCCTCACAGATACGCAGTATTTT. Translation: CASSQVSSGLTDTQYF.

The table lists this clonotype with a few counts. The CDR3 nucleotides are TGTGCCAGCAGCTTAGCGTGGGGGCGAAACACAGATACGCAGTATTTT. Its translation: CASSLAWGRNTDTQYF. The chain has TRBV7-8 and TRBJ2-3; possibly TRBD1 for D (6 bases). The germline V gene encodes CDR1 SGHVS and CDR2 FQNEAQ. The V gene lost 0 bases and the J gene lost 2 bases, with 12 bases spanning the gap. The CDR3 has 16 amino acids.